This T cell receptor beta chain appears in the sequencing data of a study of shared clonotypes between healthy human individuals. Whole-study findings and limits: Few donors limited the genetic and exposure-history diversity represented. Blood alone was sampled, and tissue repertoires likely differ.

In regard to this clone: Its antigen is as yet unknown.

Per the study methods: Junction-only sequences produced by ImmunoSEQ had no quality scores, so filtering differed. The table came from immunoSEQ multiplex PCR; TCRdb's copy has only in-frame clones and leaves some out. V and J calls plus clone size are reproduced from that table; the DNA served to infer D and trimming. The table has approximately 1,000,000 clones, approximately 80% seen once. From germline, CDR1 is SGHTA and CDR2 FQGTGA. The CDR3 sequence is 14 residues long. The V gene lost 1 base and the J gene lost 7 bases, with 13 bases spanning the gap. Each donor was a Caucasian adult residing in Nashville, Tennessee.

This TCR was sampled from a young man in good health. Some clones in this sample may be carry-over from other donors' samples. Sequencing was performed on memory CD4+ T cells from PBMCs. Subset defined: CD45RA-negative fraction. This sequence joins TRBV7-3 and TRBJ1-1; D gene uncertain. CDR3 coding DNA: TGTGCCAGCAGCTTAATGGGTGGCGCGGATGAAGCTTTCTTT. Encoded protein: CASSLMGGADEAFF.